The T cell receptor (beta chain) under discussion was sequenced for a study of beta chain features in type 1 diabetes. Reverse transcribing all isolated RNA meant expressed TCRB transcripts were sequenced. Data came from immunoSEQ multiplex PCR; TCRdb stores just in-frame clones and leaves some out. In the table there are about 300,000 clones, around 7.8% of which are singletons. Staining for CD45RO/CCR7/CD25/CD127/CD95/CD27 allowed sorting of CD4+ naive, central memory, regulatory and stem cell-like memory cells. Sorted populations all exceeded 95% purity. The material sequenced was central memory CD4+ T cells from blood. The origin of this receptor is a woman aged 18 to 35 in good health.

The chain's CDR3 is CASSRTSGGATGELFF. The CDR3, as DNA: TGTGCCAGCAGCCGGACTAGCGGGGGGGCCACCGGGGAGCTGTTTTTT. The chain links TRBV14 to TRBJ2-2; TRBD2 matches at 15 bases. The V and J ends lost 4 bases and 4 bases, in that order; junction bases with no gene match: 1. The CDR3 is made up of 16 amino acids. Germline CDR1 SGHDN, CDR2 FVKESK.